The 21 T cell receptor beta chains below come from one sample, sequenced in a study of blood T cell repertoires in COVID-19. Some clones are missing from TCRdb's copy, which holds only in-frame ones; the method was immunoSEQ multiplex PCR. The repertoire holds around 150,000 clones, with 82% as singletons. Sequenced: peripheral blood. These receptors were taken from a middle-aged woman with COVID-19, enrolled during active disease.

The chain uses TRBV18 and TRBJ1-2, with a tentative D call TRBD1 (5 bases). This CDR3 contains 14 residues. Trimming cost V 0 bases and J 8 bases, with 13 bases left between them. In germline, CDR1 is KGHSH, CDR2 LQKENI. Here the CDR3 DNA reads TGTGCCAGCTCACCACCAGGGGAACCTTTCGGCTACACCTTC. As protein: CASSPPGEPFGYTF.

The chain recombines TRBV18 with TRBJ1-1, with D perhaps matching TRBD1 (5 bases). There are 17 residues in the CDR3. Germline CDR1 and CDR2: KGHSH and LQKENI. The ends were cut back, 3 bases at V and 0 bases at J, with 17 bases in the middle. The CDR3 coding sequence is TGTGCCAGCTCACCGGTGGCAGGGCCTACTCTGAACACTGAAGCTTTCTTT. Its translation is CASSPVAGPTLNTEAFF.

The chain couples TRBV4-2 to TRBJ2-3, with 8 nucleotides matching TRBD2. V lost 4 bases, J lost 0 bases, and 12 bases stayed unmatched. The CDR3 is made up of 18 amino acids. Germline V gives CDR1 LGHNA, CDR2 YNFKEQ. CDR3 in DNA: TGTGCCAGCAGCCCCCGCCCGTTAGCGGGGCCTAGCACAGATACGCAGTATTTT. Protein product: CASSPRPLAGPSTDTQYF.

The gene calls are TRBV5-1 and TRBJ2-1, with D perhaps TRBD2 (6 bases). V was pared by 1 base and J by 8 bases, with 22 bases between. Per the germline V gene, CDR1 is SGHRS and CDR2 is YFSETQ. The CDR3 contains 17 residues. CDR3 coding DNA: TGCGCCAGCAGCTTGCGGCCCGGGACTCCAAGCCGCGATGAGCAGTTCTTC. It encodes CASSLRPGTPSRDEQFF.

V is TRBV6-6 and J is TRBJ1-5; 10 bases fit TRBD1. After removal of 9 bases from V and 7 bases from J, the junction contained 6 bases not matched to a gene. Germline V gene lookup returns CDR1 MNHNY and CDR2 SVGAGI (reference sequence). The CDR3 has 13 amino acids. The CDR3 protein is CASRGQGDQPQHF. CDR3 in DNA: TGTGCCAGTAGAGGACAGGGGGACCAGCCCCAGCATTTT.

The chain has TRBV7-9 and TRBJ1-2, with 7 bases that match TRBD1. The V segment lost 6 bases and the J segment 7 bases; nucleotides outside the gene matches: 14. This CDR3 has 15 residues. Per germline, CDR1 SEHNR and CDR2 FQNEAQ (reference sequence). CDR3: CASRPSTGPVAGYTF. DNA for the CDR3: TGTGCCAGCAGACCATCGACAGGGCCAGTAGCTGGCTACACCTTC.

The V gene is TRBV24-1, the J gene TRBJ2-3; no reliable D call. The length of the CDR3 is 13 residues. The ends were cut back, 3 bases at V and 1 base at J, with 4 bases in the middle. The V gene's germline CDR1 is KGHDR and CDR2 SFDVKD. CDR3 amino acids: CATSDTGTDTQYF. The DNA of the CDR3 is TGTGCCACCAGTGATACGGGCACAGATACGCAGTATTTT.

This chain links TRBV24-1 with TRBJ2-5; 9 nucleotides agree with TRBD2. Germline V CDR1 and CDR2: KGHDR, SFDVKD. V was pared by 7 bases and J by 4 bases, with 3 bases of the junction left unmatched. The CDR3 length is 13 residues. Here the CDR3 DNA reads TGTGCCACCAGCCCAGCGGGAGGAGAGACCCAGTACTTC. This encodes CATSPAGGETQYF.

The J gene is TRBJ1-1, the V gene TRBV19; unclear D gene. V lost 2 bases to trimming and J lost 3 bases, with 4 bases between them. The germline V gene encodes CDR1 LNHDA and CDR2 SQIVND (reference sequence). This CDR3 has 12 residues. The CDR3: CASSISYTEAFF. CDR3 sequence (DNA): TGTGCCAGTAGTATATCATACACTGAAGCTTTCTTT.

This clone was seen a few times. V is TRBV18 and J is TRBJ1-2; 7 nucleotides agree with TRBD1. The CDR3 spans 14 residues. V shed 6 bases, J shed 6 bases, and the junction held 10 bases outside the gene matches. Looked up from germline, CDR1 is KGHSH and CDR2 is LQKENI. The CDR3 bases are TGTGCCAGCTCTCGGACGAACAGGGGTGATGGCTACACCTTC. Amino acid sequence: CASSRTNRGDGYTF.

J is TRBJ2-7 and V is TRBV7-3, with TRBD2 matching over 7 bases. V lost 5 bases to trimming and J lost 4 bases; unmatched junction nucleotides: 11. Looked up from germline, CDR1 is SGHTA and CDR2 is FQGTGA. The CDR3 is made up of 15 amino acids. DNA of the CDR3: TGTGCCAGCAGCGAAATGGGGGGGAAGATGTACGAGCAGTACTTC. Translated, it gives CASSEMGGKMYEQYF.

The chain employs TRBV24-1 and TRBJ1-2; 8 bases match TRBD1. V lost 9 bases, J lost 5 bases, and 19 bases stayed unmatched. The CDR3 consists of 17 residues. CDR1 is KGHDR, CDR2 SFDVKD, per germline. CDR3 in DNA: TGTGCCACCTTCCCCTTAGGACAGGGCAAACAAAATTATGGCTACACCTTC. Its translation is CATFPLGQGKQNYGYTF.

This clone has more than one count but fewer than ten. The gene calls are TRBV19 and TRBJ2-5; 10 nucleotides align to TRBD2. Losses at the gene ends were 5 bases for V and 3 bases for J; bases not matched to a gene: 9. Germline-derived CDR1 and CDR2 are LNHDA and SQIVND (reference sequence). The CDR3 runs 16 residues. CDR3 sequence reads: CASSPLLAGFKETQYF. The CDR3 bases are TGTGCCAGTAGTCCTCTACTAGCGGGGTTCAAAGAGACCCAGTACTTC.

The chain carries TRBV12-3 or TRBV12-4 and TRBJ1-6; D gene uncertain. CDR3 length: 12 amino acids. V was trimmed by 2 bases and J by 13 bases, leaving 9 bases between them. The CDR3 loop is CASSLWGGPLHF. CDR3 nucleotide sequence: TGTGCCAGCAGTTTATGGGGAGGTCCCCTCCACTTT.

This clone was seen more than once but under ten times. The chain joins TRBV9 to TRBJ2-1; TRBD2 agrees at 9 bases. In germline, CDR1 is SGDLS, CDR2 YYNGEE. The junction had 3 bases not matched to a gene; V was cut back by 0 bases and J by 2 bases. The CDR3 runs to 16 residues. The CDR3 DNA reads TGTGCCAGCAGCGTAGCGGCGGGAGGGACCTACAATGAGCAGTTCTTC. It translates to CASSVAAGGTYNEQFF.

This clone appeared once. The CDR3 sequence is CASSERSYEQYF. DNA for the CDR3: TGTGCCAGCTCCGAGAGGTCCTACGAGCAGTACTTC. The V call is TRBV28, the J call TRBJ2-7, with D uncertain. The V gene's germline CDR1 is MDHEN and CDR2 SYDVKM. This CDR3 region has 12 residues. Trimming took 8 bases from V and 1 from J, leaving 9 bases between them.

The rearrangement links TRBV6-4 to TRBJ1-6, with 7 bases fitting TRBD1. Germline assignment: CDR1 MRHNA and CDR2 SNTAGT. This CDR3 contains 13 residues. Trimming at V came to 11 bases and at J to 9 bases, leaving 10 bases not matched to a gene. The CDR3: CAGQIGTASPLHF. The CDR3 coding sequence is TGTGCCGGCCAGATCGGGACAGCTTCACCCCTCCACTTT.

The chain carries TRBV3-1 (or the pseudogene TRBV3-2) and TRBJ2-2; 10 nucleotides agree with TRBD2. This CDR3 region has 16 residues. CDR1 is LGHDT and CDR2 is YNNKEL in the germline V gene (reference sequence). J gave up 7 bases and V 1 base, and 6 bases lay outside the gene matches. The CDR3 coding sequence is TGTGCCAGCAGCCAAGCCCTAGCGGGAGTAATCGGGGAGCTGTTTTTT. The encoded protein is CASSQALAGVIGELFF.

This chain uses TRBV3-1 (or the pseudogene TRBV3-2) with TRBJ2-3; 13 bases are shared with TRBD2. V dropped 4 bases and J dropped 7; count of bases not matched to a gene: 5. Per germline, CDR1 LGHDT and CDR2 YNNKEL (reference sequence). CDR3 length: 15 residues. The CDR3 sequence is CASSLTSGGRNTQYF. CDR3 DNA sequence: TGTGCCAGCAGCCTGACTAGCGGGGGGAGGAATACGCAGTATTTT.

The chain employs TRBV25-1 and TRBJ1-2; 9 bases fit TRBD1. Germline values: CDR1 MGHDK, CDR2 SYGVNS. CDR3 length equals 15 residues. V dropped 4 bases and J dropped 7; count of bases not matched to a gene: 10. The CDR3 DNA follows: TGTGCCAGCAGTGCCCGGGACAGGGAGTACGGTGGCTACACCTTC. As protein: CASSARDREYGGYTF.

The V and J genes are TRBV28 and TRBJ2-7, with 11 bases matching TRBD2. CDR3 length: 15 residues. V lost 4 bases to trimming and J lost 2 bases; unmatched junction nucleotides: 4. Germline V gene data show CDR1 as MDHEN and CDR2 as SYDVKM. The CDR3 region has the DNA TGTGCCAGCAGTTCCCCGGGACTAGCGGCCTACGAGCAGTACTTC. The encoded protein is CASSSPGLAAYEQYF.